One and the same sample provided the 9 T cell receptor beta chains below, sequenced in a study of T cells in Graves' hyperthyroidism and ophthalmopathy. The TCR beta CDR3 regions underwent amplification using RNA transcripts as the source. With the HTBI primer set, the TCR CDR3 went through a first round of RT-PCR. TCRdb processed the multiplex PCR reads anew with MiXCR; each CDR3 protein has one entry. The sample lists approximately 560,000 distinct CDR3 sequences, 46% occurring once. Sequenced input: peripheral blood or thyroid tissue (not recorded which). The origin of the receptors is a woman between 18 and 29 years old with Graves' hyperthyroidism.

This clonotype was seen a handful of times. The CDR3 DNA reads as TGCGCCAGCAGCTTGGACGGCGGGCTTAGCTACGAGCAGTACTTC. Its protein is CASSLDGGLSYEQYF. The chain links TRBV4-1 to TRBJ2-7, with a possible D match to TRBD2 (5 bases). Germline V CDR1 and CDR2: MGHRA, YSYEKL. The ends were cut back, 5 bases at V and 3 bases at J, with 17 bases in the middle. The length of the CDR3 is 15 residues.

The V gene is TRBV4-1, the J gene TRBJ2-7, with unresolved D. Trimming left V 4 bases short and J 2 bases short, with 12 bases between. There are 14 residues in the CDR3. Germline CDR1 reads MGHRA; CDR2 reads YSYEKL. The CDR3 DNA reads TGCGCCAGCAGCCTAGATACCGCAACCTACGAGCAGTACTTC. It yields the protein CASSLDTATYEQYF.

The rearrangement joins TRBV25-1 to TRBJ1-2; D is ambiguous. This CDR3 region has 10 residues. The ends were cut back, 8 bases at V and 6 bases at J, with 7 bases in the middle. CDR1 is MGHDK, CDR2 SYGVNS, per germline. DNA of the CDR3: TGTGCCAGCGTTGATAATGGCTACACCTTC. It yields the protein CASVDNGYTF.

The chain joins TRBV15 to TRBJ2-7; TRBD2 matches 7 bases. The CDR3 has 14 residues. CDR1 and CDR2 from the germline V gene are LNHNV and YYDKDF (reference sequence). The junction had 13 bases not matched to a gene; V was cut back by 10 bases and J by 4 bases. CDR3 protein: CASSTSSGKYEQYF. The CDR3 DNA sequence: TGTGCCAGCTCCACATCTAGCGGAAAATACGAGCAGTACTTC.

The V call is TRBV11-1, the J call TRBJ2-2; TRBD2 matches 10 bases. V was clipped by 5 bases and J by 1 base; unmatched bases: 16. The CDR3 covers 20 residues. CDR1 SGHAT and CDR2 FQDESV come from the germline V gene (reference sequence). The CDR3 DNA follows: TGTGCCAGCAGCCACATCCTTCATCTAGCGGGGGAAAAGAACACCGGGGAGCTGTTTTTT. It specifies CASSHILHLAGEKNTGELFF.

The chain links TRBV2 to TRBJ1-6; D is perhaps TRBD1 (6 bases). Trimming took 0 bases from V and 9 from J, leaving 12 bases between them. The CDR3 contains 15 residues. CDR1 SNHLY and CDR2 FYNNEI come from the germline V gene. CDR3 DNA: TGTGCCAGCAGTGAAGCGCAGGGGAGGGGTTCACCCCTCCACTTT. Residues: CASSEAQGRGSPLHF.

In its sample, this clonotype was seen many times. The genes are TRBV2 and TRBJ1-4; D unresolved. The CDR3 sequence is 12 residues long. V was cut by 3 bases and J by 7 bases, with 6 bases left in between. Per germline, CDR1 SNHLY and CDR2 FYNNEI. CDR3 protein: CASSDRFEKLFF. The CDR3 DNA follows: TGTGCCAGCAGTGATAGGTTTGAAAAACTGTTTTTT.

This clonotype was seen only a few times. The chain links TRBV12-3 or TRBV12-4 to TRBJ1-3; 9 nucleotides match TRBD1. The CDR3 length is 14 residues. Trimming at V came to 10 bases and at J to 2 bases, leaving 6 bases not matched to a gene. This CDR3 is CANERTGAGNTIYF. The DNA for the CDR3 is TGTGCCAATGAAAGGACAGGGGCTGGAAACACCATATATTTT.

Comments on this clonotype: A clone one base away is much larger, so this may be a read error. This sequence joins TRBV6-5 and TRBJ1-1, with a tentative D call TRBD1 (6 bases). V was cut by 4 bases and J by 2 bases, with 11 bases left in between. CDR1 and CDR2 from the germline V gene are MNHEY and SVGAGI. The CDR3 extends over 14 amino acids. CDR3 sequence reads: CASSSYRDNTEAFF. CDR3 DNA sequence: TGTGCCAGCAGTTCGTACAGGGATAACACTGAAGCTTTCTTT.